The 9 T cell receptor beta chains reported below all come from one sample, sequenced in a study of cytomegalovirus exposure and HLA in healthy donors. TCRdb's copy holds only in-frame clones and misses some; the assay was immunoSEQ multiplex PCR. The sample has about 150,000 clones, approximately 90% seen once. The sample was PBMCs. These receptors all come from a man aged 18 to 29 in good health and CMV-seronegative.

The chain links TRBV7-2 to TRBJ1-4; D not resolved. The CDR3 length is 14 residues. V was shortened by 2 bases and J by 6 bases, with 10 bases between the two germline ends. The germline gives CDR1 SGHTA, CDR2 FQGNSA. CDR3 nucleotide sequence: TGTGCCAGCAGCTTACACAGACCCGATGAAAAACTGTTTTTT. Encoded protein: CASSLHRPDEKLFF.

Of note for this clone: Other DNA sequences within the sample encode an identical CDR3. In DNA form, the CDR3 reads TGTGCCAGCAGCTTACCAGGGGGCGACACTGAAGCTTTCTTT. Protein sequence: CASSLPGGDTEAFF. This rearrangement joins TRBV7-8 to TRBJ1-1; 8 bases map to TRBD1. The CDR3 is 14 amino acids. The germline gives CDR1 SGHVS, CDR2 FQNEAQ. V was clipped by 2 bases and J by 3 bases; unmatched bases: 2.

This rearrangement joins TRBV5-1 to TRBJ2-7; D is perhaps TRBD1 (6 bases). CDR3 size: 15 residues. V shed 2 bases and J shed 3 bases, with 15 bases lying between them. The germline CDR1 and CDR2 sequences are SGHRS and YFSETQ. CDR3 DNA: TGCGCCAGCAGCTTTTCTTCCAGGGACATCTACGAGCAGTACTTC. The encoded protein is CASSFSSRDIYEQYF.

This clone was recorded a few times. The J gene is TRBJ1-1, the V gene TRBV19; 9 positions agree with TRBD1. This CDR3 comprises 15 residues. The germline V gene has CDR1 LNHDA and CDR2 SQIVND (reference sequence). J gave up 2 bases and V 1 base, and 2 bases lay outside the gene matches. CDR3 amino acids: CASSIAGQGNTEAFF. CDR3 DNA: TGTGCCAGTAGTATAGCGGGACAGGGTAACACTGAAGCTTTCTTT.

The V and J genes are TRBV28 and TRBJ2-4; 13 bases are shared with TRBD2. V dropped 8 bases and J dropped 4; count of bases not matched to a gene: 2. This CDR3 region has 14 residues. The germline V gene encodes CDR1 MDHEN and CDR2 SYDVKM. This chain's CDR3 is CASGLAGAKNIQYF. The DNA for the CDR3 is TGTGCCAGCGGACTAGCGGGGGCTAAAAACATTCAGTACTTC.

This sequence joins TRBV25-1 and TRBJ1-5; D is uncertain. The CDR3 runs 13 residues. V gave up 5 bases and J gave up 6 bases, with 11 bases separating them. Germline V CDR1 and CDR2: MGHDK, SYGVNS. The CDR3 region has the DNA TGTGCCAGCAGTCTGACTGGTACTCAGCCCCAGCATTTT. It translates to CASSLTGTQPQHF.

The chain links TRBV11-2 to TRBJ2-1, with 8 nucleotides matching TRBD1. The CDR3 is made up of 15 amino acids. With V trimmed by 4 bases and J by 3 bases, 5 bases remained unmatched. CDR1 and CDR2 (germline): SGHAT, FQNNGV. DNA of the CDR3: TGTGCCAGCAGCTCCGGGACAGGCGACTACAATGAGCAGTTCTTC. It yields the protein CASSSGTGDYNEQFF.

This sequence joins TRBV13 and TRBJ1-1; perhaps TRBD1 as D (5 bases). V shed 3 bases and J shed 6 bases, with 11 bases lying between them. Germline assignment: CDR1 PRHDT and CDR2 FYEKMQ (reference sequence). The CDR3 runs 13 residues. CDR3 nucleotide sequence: TGTGCCAGCAGCTTCAAGGGGTATGCTGAAGCTTTCTTT. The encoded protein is CASSFKGYAEAFF.

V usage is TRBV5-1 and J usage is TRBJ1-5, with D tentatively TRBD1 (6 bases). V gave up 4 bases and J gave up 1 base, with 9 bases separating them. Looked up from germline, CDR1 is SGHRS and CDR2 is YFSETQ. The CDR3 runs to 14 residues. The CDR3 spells CASSQGGSNQPQHF. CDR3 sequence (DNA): TGCGCCAGCAGCCAAGGGGGAAGCAATCAGCCCCAGCATTTT.